This TCR beta chain was sequenced in a study of blood T cell repertoires in COVID-19. Study context: Samples taken during acute and convalescent COVID-19 were collected in the United States, Italy and Spain. Sources were T cells, B-cell-depleted T cells, or PBMCs; the material itself was cDNA or gDNA.

V gave up 3 bases and J gave up 0 bases; unmatched junction bases: 21. Germline values: CDR1 KGHDR, CDR2 SFDVKD. The CDR3 is 21 amino acids. In the study's own analysis: Estimation of nucleated cell counts was performed using reference gene primer amplification. The data were produced by immunoSEQ multiplex PCR, yet TCRdb's version contains in-frame clones alone and is incomplete. The V and J calls and clone size were taken over from that table, and D and trimming were inferred from the DNA. The table has under 300,000 clones, around four fifths seen once; the top ten hold around 5.4%. V is TRBV24-1 and J is TRBJ2-7, with 8 positions matching TRBD2. Sequencing input: peripheral blood. The receptor was derived from a man older than 75 with acute or convalescent COVID-19. The CDR3 coding sequence is TGTGCCACCAGTGATGTTGGAACCAGCGGGAGATTCCCGATAAGCTCCTACGAGCAGTACTTC. Its protein is CATSDVGTSGRFPISSYEQYF.